Reported below is one T cell receptor beta chain. The record originates from a study of cytomegalovirus exposure and HLA in healthy donors. Vbeta (60) and Jbeta (13) primers were used in the PCR. Assay used: immunoSEQ multiplex PCR; TCRdb lists only in-frame clones, some missing. The profile shows 120,000 or so clones, over 65% of them singletons. This CDR3 has 17 residues. V shed 4 bases, J shed 0 bases, and the junction held 9 bases outside the gene matches. From germline, CDR1 is SGHRS and CDR2 YFSETQ. This rearrangement joins TRBV5-1 to TRBJ1-4, with TRBD1 matching over 7 bases. The TCR sequence derives from a woman aged 25-40 years in good health and CMV-seronegative. Sequenced material: PBMCs. The CDR3 reads CASSKWTGPATNEKLFF. The CDR3 DNA follows: TGCGCCAGCAGCAAATGGACAGGACCCGCAACTAATGAAAAACTGTTTTTT.